The 20 T cell receptor beta chains below were found in one sample sequenced in a study of T cells in Graves' hyperthyroidism and ophthalmopathy. TCR beta CDR3 sequences were amplified from RNA transcripts. A set of HTBI primers served as the primers for a first-round RT-PCR of the TCR CDR3. TCRdb called the multiplex PCR reads again in MiXCR, with one record for every CDR3 protein. The profile shows roughly 330,000 distinct CDR3 sequences, roughly 17% of them singletons. The material sequenced was blood. Receptors were obtained from a man under 40 with Graves' hyperthyroidism.

This clonotype was observed many times. The chain has TRBV5-1 and TRBJ2-7, with 8 bases aligning to TRBD2. Germline assignment: CDR1 SGHRS and CDR2 YFSETQ. CDR3 length: 15 residues. V gave up 0 bases and J gave up 7 bases; unmatched junction bases: 9. CDR3 in amino acids: CASSLDPAGEGEQYF. In DNA, the CDR3 is TGCGCCAGCAGCTTGGATCCAGCGGGAGAGGGAGAGCAGTACTTC.

The table lists this clonotype with a few counts. The chain carries TRBV7-3 and TRBJ2-3; perhaps D is TRBD1 or TRBD2 (5 bases each). Germline-derived CDR1 and CDR2 are SGHTA and FQGTGA. This CDR3 is built from 15 residues. Deletions cut 5 bases from V and 6 bases from J, with 18 bases between. The CDR3, as DNA: TGTGCCAGCAGCCCTAGACGGGGCCCGGGCGATACGCAGTATTTT. Translation: CASSPRRGPGDTQYF. Complete variable domain (other parts from reference TRBV7-3 and TRBJ2-3): GAGVSQTPSNKVTEKGKYVELRCDPISGHTALYWYRQSLGQGPEFLIYFQGTGAADDSGLPNDRFFAVRPEGSVSTLKIQRTERGDSAVYLCASSPRRGPGDTQYFGPGTRLTVL.

This clonotype was observed at least ten times. The chain couples TRBV7-8 to TRBJ2-1; the D is unclear. The CDR3 sequence is 12 residues long. Germline values: CDR1 SGHVS, CDR2 FQNEAQ. V lost 6 bases and J 7 bases, leaving 10 bases between the germline ends. The CDR3, as DNA: TGTGCCAGCAGTTCAGCCTCAAATGAGCAGTTCTTC. It is translated as CASSSASNEQFF.

This clonotype was seen ten or more times. V gene TRBV27 combines with J gene TRBJ2-7; perhaps TRBD2 as D (6 bases). The CDR3 runs 14 residues. Germline CDR1 MNHEY, CDR2 SMNVEV (reference sequence). With 5 bases removed from V and 3 bases from J, the gap between germline ends came to 14 bases. The DNA for the CDR3 is TGTGCCAGCAGTCCCCGGGGAGGATACTACGAGCAGTACTTC. It codes for CASSPRGGYYEQYF.

The J gene is TRBJ2-5, the V gene TRBV12-3 or TRBV12-4; D may be TRBD1 (5 bases). This CDR3 has 13 residues. V lost 3 bases, J lost 3 bases, and 8 bases lay in between. As DNA, the CDR3 is TGTGCCAGCAGTTTCAACAGGAAAGAGACCCAGTACTTC. Protein sequence: CASSFNRKETQYF.

There are many counts of this clonotype. This chain uses TRBV11-3 with TRBJ1-4; TRBD1 aligns across 8 bases. CDR1 is SGHNT and CDR2 is YENEEA in the germline V gene. Trimming removed 6 bases from V and 5 bases from J; junction bases left unmatched: 2. The CDR3 is 13 amino acids. The CDR3 region is CASRGTGNEKLFF. As DNA, the CDR3 is TGTGCCAGCAGGGGGACAGGAAATGAAAAACTGTTTTTT.

Worth noting for this clonotype: A junction end diverges from the germline sequence, so it may reflect a read error. J is TRBJ2-3 and V is TRBV27; D is possibly TRBD2 (6 bases). Germline CDR1 and CDR2: MNHEY and SMNVEV (reference sequence). The CDR3 has 15 residues. CDR3 DNA sequence: TGTGCCACCAGTGATTACTCGGCGGGGACAGATACGCAGTATTTT. It is translated as CATSDYSAGTDTQYF.

Points on this clonotype: A much larger clone lies a single base off, so this may be a read error. The CDR3 DNA follows: TGCGCCAGCAGCTTGGAAGGCTTCGTAAACACCAGATATTTT. Protein sequence: CASSLEGFVNTRYF. The rearrangement links TRBV5-1 to TRBJ1-3; D gene uncertain. Germline CDR1 SGHRS, CDR2 YFSETQ. This CDR3 is built from 14 residues.

As concerns this clonotype: The germline gene is not matched at one end of the junction; a read error may be the cause. The chain links TRBV27 to TRBJ2-2; D may correspond to TRBD1 or TRBD2 (5 bases each). CDR3 size: 14 residues. In germline, CDR1 is MNHEY, CDR2 SMNVEV (reference sequence). In DNA form, the CDR3 reads TGTGCCAGCACCTGGGGCATTAACACCGGGGAGCTGGTTTTT. This sequence encodes CASTWGINTGELVF.

The chain combines TRBV18 with TRBJ2-5, with TRBD2 matching over 7 bases. Germline V gene sequence: CDR1 KGHSH, CDR2 LQKENI. There are 20 residues in the CDR3. The V and J ends lost 4 bases and 3 bases, in that order; junction bases with no gene match: 23. CDR3 DNA sequence: TGTGCCAGCTCACGGACGACTAGCCCTTTTTCCCCTAGGGGAAAAGAGACCCAGTACTTC. Its translation is CASSRTTSPFSPRGKETQYF.

This clonotype has only a few counts. CDR3 loop: CASSPAGTRNGGEQFF. DNA for the CDR3: TGTGCCAGCAGCCCAGCCGGGACCAGGAACGGGGGTGAGCAGTTCTTC. The V call is TRBV7-3, the J call TRBJ2-1, with a tentative D call TRBD2 (6 bases). V shed 5 bases and J shed 9 bases, with 23 bases lying between them. Germline CDR1 is SGHTA and CDR2 is FQGTGA. This CDR3 region has 16 residues. The variable domain in full, completed from reference TRBV7-3 and TRBJ2-1, reads GAGVSQTPSNKVTEKGKYVELRCDPISGHTALYWYRQSLGQGPEFLIYFQGTGAADDSGLPNDRFFAVRPEGSVSTLKIQRTERGDSAVYLCASSPAGTRNGGEQFFGPGTRLTVL.

This clonotype was recorded at least ten times. The chain employs TRBV28 and TRBJ1-4; no clear D gene. This CDR3 has 16 residues. V was clipped by 9 bases and J by 5 bases, with 22 bases between them. Looked up from germline, CDR1 is MDHEN and CDR2 is SYDVKM. The CDR3 DNA reads TGTGCCAGTCACACCACGGCCAGCGCGGGGAATGAAAAACTGTTTTTT. Amino acids: CASHTTASAGNEKLFF.

This chain links TRBV7-8 with TRBJ2-2; maybe TRBD2 (7 bases). The CDR3 covers 13 residues. Germline lookup yields CDR1 SGHVS and CDR2 FQNEAQ. Trimming took 7 bases from V and 6 from J, leaving 12 bases between them. CDR3 loop: CASTKGGSGELFF. In DNA, the CDR3 is TGTGCCAGCACCAAGGGGGGGTCCGGGGAGCTGTTTTTT. Combining the CDR3 with reference TRBV7-8 and TRBJ2-2 gives the whole variable domain GAGVSQSPRYKVAKRGQDVALRCDPISGHVSLFWYQQALGQGPEFLTYFQNEAQLDKSGLPSDRFFAERPEGSVSTLKIQRTQQEDSAVYLCASTKGGSGELFFGEGSRLTVL.

The CDR3 region is CASSVGQISGNTIYF. The CDR3 DNA sequence: TGTGCCAGCAGCGTAGGACAGATCTCTGGAAACACCATATATTTT. The chain recombines TRBV9 with TRBJ1-3; a possible D gene is TRBD1 (5 bases). Trimming removed 0 bases at V and 0 bases at J, with 7 bases between. This CDR3 contains 15 residues. CDR1 is SGDLS, CDR2 YYNGEE, per germline.

Only a few counts were recorded for this clonotype. CDR3 loop: CATSRESGNTIYF. The CDR3 DNA follows: TGTGCCACCAGCAGAGAATCCGGCAACACCATATATTTT. This chain uses TRBV15 with TRBJ1-3; the D is unclear. From germline, CDR1 is LNHNV and CDR2 YYDKDF (reference sequence). Trimming pared 0 bases from V and 7 bases from J, leaving 7 bases between. The CDR3 is 13 residues long.

This clonotype occurred many times. The rearrangement uses TRBV27 and TRBJ2-3; 7 bases are a match to TRBD2. The CDR3 consists of 15 residues. The trim removed 6 bases at V and 6 bases at J, leaving 12 bases unmatched. Germline-derived CDR1 and CDR2 are MNHEY and SMNVEV (reference sequence). The CDR3 DNA is TGTGCCAGCAGCAAAAGCGGGACCCTCTCCGATACGCAGTATTTT. Amino acids: CASSKSGTLSDTQYF.

The sample holds many counts of this clonotype. This rearrangement joins TRBV12-3 or TRBV12-4 to TRBJ1-2; D uncertain. Trimming removed 1 base from V and 2 bases from J, with 2 bases in between. This CDR3 contains 12 residues. CDR3 DNA: TGTGCCAGCAGTTTAGGCAACTATGGCTACACCTTC. Residues: CASSLGNYGYTF.

There are a few counts of this clonotype. The J gene is TRBJ2-5, the V gene TRBV12-5; 7 bases align to TRBD2. The junction had 4 bases not matched to a gene; V was cut back by 1 base and J by 5 bases. The CDR3 covers 14 residues. CDR1 is LGHNT and CDR2 is FRNRAP in the germline V gene. The CDR3 reads CASGLGQGGETQYF. The CDR3 DNA follows: TGTGCTAGTGGTTTGGGGCAGGGAGGGGAGACCCAGTACTTC.

This clonotype was observed a handful of times. The gene calls are TRBV5-1 and TRBJ2-2, with 8 bases matching TRBD1. J lost 6 bases, V lost 4 bases, and 8 bases had no gene match. The germline V gene encodes CDR1 SGHRS and CDR2 YFSETQ. This CDR3 region has 15 residues. The DNA for the CDR3 is TGCGCCAGCAGCCTAAGGACAGGGAATCCCGGGGAGCTGTTTTTT. Protein product: CASSLRTGNPGELFF. Looking up the rest from reference TRBV5-1 and TRBJ2-2 gives the full variable domain: KAGVTQTPRYLIKTRGQQVTLSCSPISGHRSVSWYQQTPGQGLQFLFEYFSETQRNKGNFPGRFSGRQFSNSRSEMNVSTLELGDSALYLCASSLRTGNPGELFFGEGSRLTVL.

This clonotype was seen a handful of times. This sequence joins TRBV24-1 and TRBJ2-2; D is ambiguous. This CDR3 has 16 amino acids. Germline CDR1 and CDR2: KGHDR and SFDVKD. Trimming took off 2 bases at V and 0 bases at J, with 9 bases between the two ends. As DNA, the CDR3 is TGTGCCACCAGTGATTGGGCCAGCCCGAACACCGGGGAGCTGTTTTTT. It codes for CATSDWASPNTGELFF.